This T cell receptor beta chain derives from a study of shared clonotypes between healthy human individuals. CD45RO-negative CD8 cells positively selected for CCR7 made up the naive population, which excluded terminally differentiated effector memory CD45RA+ cells. TCRdb's table, derived via immunoSEQ multiplex PCR, lists solely in-frame clones and lacks some. The sample records more than 2 million clones, about 93% being singletons. The sample taken for sequencing was naive CD8+ T cells from PBMCs. This receptor was identified in a man aged 18 to 29 in good health. Some clones in this sample may be carry-over from other donors' samples.

The CDR3 loop is CATPRTGTGTIEQYF. Written as DNA, the CDR3 is TGTGCCACCCCCAGGACCGGGACAGGAACCATCGAGCAGTACTTC. The V and J genes are TRBV2 and TRBJ2-5; 8 bases map to TRBD1. The DNA end lines up better with TRBJ2-7; the J call may be wrong. Germline V lookup: CDR1 SNHLY, CDR2 FYNNEI. The CDR3 extends over 15 amino acids.